A single sample is the source of the 26 T cell receptor beta chains below, sequenced in a study of blood T cell repertoires in COVID-19. Assay: immunoSEQ multiplex PCR; the TCRdb copy retains only in-frame clones and omits some. The sample records some 57,000 clones, roughly nine tenths being singletons. Sequenced material: peripheral blood. These receptors originate from a man in his sixties with acute or convalescent COVID-19.

Here the CDR3 DNA reads TGTGCCAGCAGCCTCAACGCGGACAGGGGCTACACCTTC. As protein: CASSLNADRGYTF. The V and J genes are TRBV9 and TRBJ1-2; 7 bases match TRBD1. The length of the CDR3 is 13 residues. Germline loops: CDR1 SGDLS, CDR2 YYNGEE. V lost 4 bases, J lost 8 bases, and 8 bases stayed unmatched.

Here the CDR3 DNA reads TGTGCCAGCAGTGCTTACTACGAGCAGTACTTC. Amino acid sequence: CASSAYYEQYF. The rearrangement links TRBV25-1 to TRBJ2-7; D is unresolved. The CDR3 sequence is 11 residues long. CDR1 is MGHDK, CDR2 SYGVNS, per germline. The V gene lost 4 bases and the J gene lost 3 bases, with 4 bases spanning the gap.

The chain combines TRBV11-3 with TRBJ2-3; 8 bases agree with TRBD2. Germline V gene sequence: CDR1 SGHNT, CDR2 YENEEA. The CDR3 runs to 16 residues. J lost 4 bases, V lost 2 bases, and 8 bases had no gene match. Written as DNA, the CDR3 is TGTGCCAGCAGCTTACGTAGTAGCGGGGCGGCAGATACGCAGTATTTT. This encodes CASSLRSSGAADTQYF.

The V and J genes are TRBV19 and TRBJ1-5; 9 nucleotides line up with TRBD1. CDR3 length equals 19 residues. With V trimmed by 0 bases and J by 3 bases, 12 bases remained unmatched. Germline V gives CDR1 LNHDA, CDR2 SQIVND (reference sequence). In nucleotides, the CDR3 is TGTGCCAGTAGTATAGATCGAGTAACAGGGGGCGCGGACAATCAGCCCCAGCATTTT. It is translated as CASSIDRVTGGADNQPQHF.

The chain carries TRBV2 and TRBJ1-1; D unresolved. This CDR3 region has 13 residues. Germline V gene sequence: CDR1 SNHLY, CDR2 FYNNEI. V was shortened by 3 bases and J by 1 base, with 6 bases between the two germline ends. The CDR3, as DNA: TGTGCCAGCAGTGAGGACTGGAACACTGAAGCTTTCTTT. It translates to CASSEDWNTEAFF.

This clone was observed a single time. V gene TRBV7-2 combines with J gene TRBJ2-5; TRBD1 aligns across 9 bases. The CDR3 length is 14 residues. V lost 3 bases and J lost 5; bases outside the gene matches: 4. The V gene's germline CDR1 is SGHTA and CDR2 FQGNSA. The CDR3 reads CASSLTGGQETQYF. CDR3 bases: TGTGCCAGCAGCTTGACAGGGGGACAGGAGACCCAGTACTTC.

The chain recombines TRBV5-4 with TRBJ2-1, with 8 bases lining up with TRBD2. This CDR3 has 15 amino acids. V gave up 2 bases and J gave up 4 bases; unmatched junction bases: 5. CDR1 SGHNT and CDR2 YYREEE come from the germline V gene (reference sequence). CDR3 region: CASSFSGGQYNEQFF. The CDR3 region has the DNA TGTGCCAGCAGCTTCAGCGGGGGTCAATACAATGAGCAGTTCTTC.

The chain has TRBV14 and TRBJ2-3; TRBD1 aligns across 8 bases. V lost 0 bases, J lost 5 bases, and 7 bases stayed unmatched. The CDR3 length is 16 residues. The germline V gene encodes CDR1 SGHDN and CDR2 FVKESK. The CDR3 DNA sequence: TGTGCCAGCAGCCAAGACAGGGGGCTTGTTATAGATACGCAGTATTTT. As protein: CASSQDRGLVIDTQYF. Combining the CDR3 with reference TRBV14 and TRBJ2-3 gives the whole variable domain EAGVTQFPSHSVIEKGQTVTLRCDPISGHDNLYWYRRVMGKEIKFLLHFVKESKQDESGMPNNRFLAERTGGTYSTLKVQPAELEDSGVYFCASSQDRGLVIDTQYFGPGTRLTVL.

The gene calls are TRBV11-3 and TRBJ2-7, with 7 bases matching TRBD1. Germline trimming cut 7 bases from V and 6 bases from J; bases unmatched to any gene: 6. The CDR3 sequence is 12 residues long. Germline assignment: CDR1 SGHNT and CDR2 YENEEA. This CDR3 reads CASNLNRGEQYF. The DNA for the CDR3 is TGTGCCAGCAACCTGAACAGGGGCGAGCAGTACTTC.

The rearrangement links TRBV12-5 to TRBJ1-1; the D is unclear. V gave up 6 bases and J gave up 4 bases, with 12 bases separating them. The CDR3 consists of 13 residues. Germline values: CDR1 LGHNT, CDR2 FRNRAP. This CDR3 is CASGSSGTTEAFF. CDR3 nucleotide sequence: TGTGCTAGTGGCTCGAGTGGTACCACTGAAGCTTTCTTT.

The chain links TRBV19 to TRBJ1-2; no clear D gene. CDR1 and CDR2 (germline): LNHDA, SQIVND (reference sequence). V was pared by 0 bases and J by 7 bases, with 15 bases between. The CDR3 consists of 15 residues. Here the CDR3 reads CASSIDPNRYIGYTF. The CDR3 region has the DNA TGTGCCAGTAGTATAGATCCGAATCGGTATATTGGCTACACCTTC.

The rearrangement links TRBV30 to TRBJ2-2; 9 nucleotides align to TRBD1. V lost 5 bases, J lost 3 bases, and 4 bases stayed unmatched. The CDR3 covers 14 residues. The germline V gene encodes CDR1 GTSNPN and CDR2 SVGIG (reference sequence). The CDR3 spells CAWAGQGYTGELFF. The CDR3 bases are TGTGCCTGGGCCGGACAGGGGTACACCGGGGAGCTGTTTTTT.

The chain combines TRBV27 with TRBJ1-5; D is unclear. There are 12 residues in the CDR3. V was cut by 3 bases and J by 4 bases, with 4 bases left in between. CDR1 and CDR2 from the germline V gene are MNHEY and SMNVEV (reference sequence). CDR3 residues: CASSFPNQPQHF. DNA for the CDR3: TGTGCCAGCAGTTTCCCTAATCAGCCCCAGCATTTT.

This sequence joins TRBV5-1 and TRBJ2-1; TRBD1 might be the D (6 bases). CDR1 and CDR2 (germline): SGHRS, YFSETQ. V was pared by 0 bases and J by 7 bases, with 14 bases between. CDR3 size: 15 residues. As DNA, the CDR3 is TGCGCCAGCAGCTTGGGTACAGGGAGAACAAATGAGCAGTTCTTC. Protein: CASSLGTGRTNEQFF.

The V call is TRBV25-1, the J call TRBJ1-6; D gene ambiguous. V was shortened by 1 base and J by 6 bases, with 10 bases between the two germline ends. Germline CDR1 and CDR2: MGHDK and SYGVNS. CDR3 length: 15 amino acids. The CDR3 DNA reads as TGTGCCAGCAGTGAATTCCGGGGAGGTAATTCACCCCTCCACTTT. Encoded protein: CASSEFRGGNSPLHF.

This rearrangement joins TRBV19 to TRBJ2-2, with D maybe TRBD1 (6 bases). Germline CDR1 reads LNHDA; CDR2 reads SQIVND (reference sequence). Between the trimmed V and J ends, which lost 7 bases and 3 bases, there was a span of 15 bases. CDR3 length equals 15 residues. CDR3 amino acids: CASKDRPGDTGELFF. The DNA of the CDR3 is TGTGCCAGTAAGGATAGGCCAGGGGACACCGGGGAGCTGTTTTTT. The full variable domain, its missing parts supplied by reference TRBV19 and TRBJ2-2, is DGGITQSPKYLFRKEGQNVTLSCEQNLNHDAMYWYRQDPGQGLRLIYYSQIVNDFQKGDIAEGYSVSREKKESFPLTVTSAQKNPTAFYLCASKDRPGDTGELFFGEGSRLTVL.

V and J are TRBV2 and TRBJ1-2; possibly TRBD1 for D (5 bases). This CDR3 comprises 17 residues. The ends were cut back, 5 bases at V and 3 bases at J, with 22 bases in the middle. Per the germline V gene, CDR1 is SNHLY and CDR2 is FYNNEI. DNA for the CDR3: TGTGCCAGCAGTTCCTCGCGGGACCTATTAGGGGACTATGGCTACACCTTC. Protein: CASSSSRDLLGDYGYTF.

The V call is TRBV5-1, the J call TRBJ1-2; 7 nucleotides agree with TRBD1. The junction had 8 bases not matched to a gene; V was cut back by 4 bases and J by 8 bases. Germline V CDR1 and CDR2: SGHRS, YFSETQ. This CDR3 spans 13 amino acids. CDR3 residues: CASSPEGQSGYTF. As DNA, the CDR3 is TGCGCCAGCAGCCCCGAGGGACAGAGCGGCTACACCTTC. Full variable domain (missing parts from reference TRBV5-1 and TRBJ1-2): KAGVTQTPRYLIKTRGQQVTLSCSPISGHRSVSWYQQTPGQGLQFLFEYFSETQRNKGNFPGRFSGRQFSNSRSEMNVSTLELGDSALYLCASSPEGQSGYTFGSGTRLTVV.

The genes are TRBV21-1 and TRBJ1-2; TRBD1 is taken as the D call from the table, unchecked against the DNA. TRBV21-1 is a known pseudogene. There are 15 residues in the CDR3. The chain's CDR3 is CASSKEVGGYYGYTF. The CDR3 DNA reads TGTGCCAGCAGCAAAGAAGTAGGGGGCTACTATGGCTACACCTTC.

The chain employs TRBV11-1 and TRBJ2-5; 9 positions match TRBD1. This CDR3 has 13 residues. CDR1 is SGHAT and CDR2 is FQDESV in the germline V gene (reference sequence). Trimming cost V 5 bases and J 3 bases; bases outside gene matches: 1. CDR3 sequence reads: CASSRDREETQYF. The CDR3 coding sequence is TGTGCCAGCAGCCGGGACAGGGAAGAGACCCAGTACTTC. Based on the CDR3 plus reference TRBV11-1 and TRBJ2-5, the full variable domain is EAEVAQSPRYKITEKSQAVAFWCDPISGHATLYWYRQILGQGPELLVQFQDESVVDDSQLPKDRFSAERLKGVDSTLKIQPAELGDSAMYLCASSRDREETQYFGPGTRLLVL.

The J gene is TRBJ2-2, the V gene TRBV2; D may be TRBD1 (6 bases). V dropped 8 bases and J dropped 3 bases, with 13 bases sitting between them. The germline V gene encodes CDR1 SNHLY and CDR2 FYNNEI. The CDR3 totals 14 residues. Here the CDR3 reads CASLRDTYTGELFF. For the CDR3, the DNA is TGTGCCAGCCTCCGGGACACATACACCGGGGAGCTGTTTTTT.

The chain couples TRBV5-6 to TRBJ2-5; 7 bases agree with TRBD1. From germline, CDR1 is SGHDT and CDR2 YYEEEE. This CDR3 has 13 amino acids. V was pared by 6 bases and J by 5 bases, with 7 bases of the junction left unmatched. CDR3 nucleotide sequence: TGTGCCAGCACCCAAACAGGGGTCGAGACCCAGTACTTC. Translating it yields CASTQTGVETQYF.

The rearrangement links TRBV6-2 or TRBV6-3 to TRBJ2-7, with 7 nucleotides matching TRBD2. The germline gives CDR1 MNHEY, CDR2 SVGEGT. J was trimmed by 6 bases and V by 5 bases; bases with no gene match: 4. The CDR3 has 12 amino acids. CDR3 region: CASSLTSAEQYF. The CDR3 DNA sequence: TGTGCCAGCAGTCTCACTAGCGCCGAGCAGTACTTC.

This chain joins TRBV19 and TRBJ1-2; perhaps TRBD1 as D (6 bases). The CDR3 runs to 15 residues. CDR1 is LNHDA, CDR2 SQIVND, per germline (reference sequence). Trimming stripped 4 bases from V and 5 bases from J, with 17 bases between. The CDR3 nucleotides read TGTGCCAGTAGTAGATTGACCGAAGGGGGATATGGCTACACCTTC. It encodes CASSRLTEGGYGYTF.

This clone was recorded once. This chain links TRBV7-9 with TRBJ2-7; D possibly corresponds to TRBD1 (6 bases). Trimming pared 5 bases from V and 2 bases from J, leaving 13 bases between. Looked up from germline, CDR1 is SEHNR and CDR2 is FQNEAQ (reference sequence). This CDR3 has 14 amino acids. The DNA for the CDR3 is TGTGCCAGCAGCACAGGACAGCCCACCTACGAGCAGTACTTC. Protein sequence: CASSTGQPTYEQYF. The variable domain in full, completed from reference TRBV7-9 and TRBJ2-7, reads DTGVSQNPRHKITKRGQNVTFRCDPISEHNRLYWYRQTLGQGPEFLTYFQNEAQLEKSRLLSDRFSAERPKGSFSTLEIQRTEQGDSAMYLCASSTGQPTYEQYFGPGTRLTVT.

The J gene is TRBJ2-1, the V gene TRBV2; possibly TRBD1 for D (5 bases). The V end lost 3 bases, the J end lost 5 bases, and 17 bases lay between the germline ends. This CDR3 contains 16 residues. Per germline, CDR1 SNHLY and CDR2 FYNNEI. CDR3: CASSESLWGRNNEQFF. The DNA for the CDR3 is TGTGCCAGCAGTGAGAGCTTATGGGGCAGAAACAATGAGCAGTTCTTC.